The 27 T cell receptor beta chains listed next were all sequenced from one sample in a study of shared clonotypes between healthy human individuals. TCRdb's copy holds only in-frame clones and misses some; the assay was immunoSEQ multiplex PCR. The sample shows approximately 940,000 clones, 76% of them seen only once. The source material was memory CD4+ T cells sorted from blood. Subset here: CD45RA-negative fraction. These receptors came from a man aged 18 to 29 in good health.

V gene TRBV10-3 combines with J gene TRBJ1-5, with 12 bases fitting TRBD1. Germline V gives CDR1 ENHRY, CDR2 SYGVKD. V was clipped by 0 bases and J by 4 bases; unmatched bases: 7. This CDR3 is built from 18 residues. CDR3 coding DNA: TGTGCCATCAGTGAGTCTGGAGTGGGACAGGGGGCAAATCAGCCCCAGCATTTT. This sequence encodes CAISESGVGQGANQPQHF.

The chain is built from TRBV15 and TRBJ2-2, with a weak D call TRBD2 (5 bases). Germline assignment: CDR1 LNHNV and CDR2 YYDKDF (reference sequence). V was shortened by 3 bases and J by 4 bases, with 21 bases between the two germline ends. The CDR3 length is 18 residues. CDR3 coding DNA: TGTGCCACCAGCAGGAAGATGTATGGCCTAGCCGGCACCGGGGAGCTGTTTTTT. This gives the protein CATSRKMYGLAGTGELFF.

The CDR3 sequence: CASTGRASGKIHYEQYF. The CDR3 coding sequence is TGTGCCAGCACAGGGAGGGCTAGCGGCAAGATTCACTACGAGCAGTACTTC. The chain combines TRBV7-2 with TRBJ2-7, with 7 positions matching TRBD2. The ends lost 7 bases at V and 3 bases at J; junction bases unmatched: 18. The CDR3 extends over 17 amino acids. Germline V CDR1 and CDR2: SGHTA, FQGNSA. Using reference TRBV7-2 and TRBJ2-7 for the parts outside the CDR3, the full variable domain is GAGVSQSPSNKVTEKGKDVELRCDPISGHTALYWYRQSLGQGLEFLIYFQGNSAPDKSGLPSDRFSAERTGGSVSTLTIQRTQQEDSAVYLCASTGRASGKIHYEQYFGPGTRLTVT.

V usage is TRBV15 and J usage is TRBJ1-1, with TRBD1 as a possible D gene (6 bases). The CDR3 has 14 residues. Per germline, CDR1 LNHNV and CDR2 YYDKDF (reference sequence). V was shortened by 7 bases and J by 0 bases, with 12 bases between the two germline ends. The CDR3 is CATKGGYMNTEAFF. As DNA, the CDR3 is TGTGCCACCAAGGGGGGATACATGAACACTGAAGCTTTCTTT.

The J gene is TRBJ2-3, the V gene TRBV5-1; TRBD1 matches at 11 bases. Germline V CDR1 and CDR2: SGHRS, YFSETQ. The length of the CDR3 is 15 residues. Trimming cost V 2 bases and J 5 bases; bases outside gene matches: 4. CDR3 in amino acids: CASSLGQGARDTQYF. The CDR3 DNA is TGCGCCAGCAGCTTAGGACAGGGGGCACGAGATACGCAGTATTTT.

This rearrangement joins TRBV2 to TRBJ2-7; D is undetermined. The CDR3 sequence is 14 residues long. V lost 7 bases to trimming and J lost 3 bases, with 16 bases between them. The V gene's germline CDR1 is SNHLY and CDR2 FYNNEI. CDR3 DNA: TGTGCCAGCATGGGTCCGGAAGACGGCTACGAGCAGTACTTC. Residues: CASMGPEDGYEQYF.

This clone was counted a few times. The gene calls are TRBV30 and TRBJ1-1, with 9 positions matching TRBD1. CDR3 size: 14 residues. The ends lost 3 bases at V and 0 bases at J; junction bases unmatched: 2. The germline V gene encodes CDR1 GTSNPN and CDR2 SVGIG (reference sequence). The CDR3 sequence is CAWRGQGMNTEAFF. The CDR3 DNA is TGTGCCTGGAGGGGACAGGGCATGAACACTGAAGCTTTCTTT.

The CDR3: CASSYSLGAGANVLTF. DNA of the CDR3: TGTGCCAGCAGTTACTCCTTGGGTGCTGGGGCCAACGTCCTGACTTTC. The chain uses TRBV6-6 and TRBJ2-6; D ambiguous. The CDR3 is 16 residues long. CDR1 is MNHNY, CDR2 SVGAGI, per germline (reference sequence). V lost 0 bases and J lost 2, with 8 bases in between.

The chain combines TRBV28 with TRBJ2-7; TRBD2 agrees at 11 bases. This CDR3 spans 15 amino acids. CDR1 and CDR2 from the germline V gene are MDHEN and SYDVKM. V shed 4 bases and J 2 bases; nucleotides not matched to a gene: 4. CDR3 sequence (DNA): TGTGCCAGCAGTTCAATAGCGGGGGGGGCCTACGAGCAGTACTTC. This sequence encodes CASSSIAGGAYEQYF. Supplemented by reference TRBV28 and TRBJ2-7, the full variable domain reads DVKVTQSSRYLVKRTGEKVFLECVQDMDHENMFWYRQDPGLGLRLIYFSYDVKMKEKGDIPEGYSVSREKKERFSLILESASTNQTSMYLCASSSIAGGAYEQYFGPGTRLTVT.

The chain combines TRBV7-2 with TRBJ1-4; TRBD1 matches 11 bases. Trimming took 1 base from V and 8 from J; bases not matched to a gene: 6. Germline CDR1 SGHTA, CDR2 FQGNSA. The CDR3 totals 16 residues. CDR3 bases: TGTGCCAGCAGCTTAGGGACAGGGGGCCTTGAGGAAAAACTGTTTTTT. This gives the protein CASSLGTGGLEEKLFF.

The chain carries TRBV6-5 and TRBJ2-7, with TRBD2 identical over 7 bases. This CDR3 is built from 15 residues. After removal of 4 bases from V and 1 base from J, the junction contained 7 bases not matched to a gene. Germline CDR1 MNHEY, CDR2 SVGAGI. The CDR3 DNA reads as TGTGCCAGCAGTTCCCACAGCGGGAAATCCTACGAGCAGTACTTC. Its translation: CASSSHSGKSYEQYF.

This chain links TRBV11-2 with TRBJ1-3, with a possible D match to TRBD1 (5 bases). V gave up 5 bases and J gave up 0 bases, with 11 bases separating them. This CDR3 has 15 amino acids. The germline gives CDR1 SGHAT, CDR2 FQNNGV. CDR3 region: CASSLTDSSGNTIYF. The CDR3 DNA sequence: TGTGCCAGCAGCCTGACTGACAGCTCTGGAAACACCATATATTTT.

The CDR3 DNA is TGTGCCATCAGCCCGGGTAGGGGAGACAATCAGCCCCAGCATTTT. The encoded protein is CAISPGRGDNQPQHF. The rearrangement joins TRBV10-3 to TRBJ1-5, with D possibly TRBD1 on 5 matching bases. The CDR3 loop spans 15 amino acids. V lost 6 bases, J lost 3 bases, and 15 bases lay in between. CDR1 is ENHRY, CDR2 SYGVKD, per germline.

The gene calls are TRBV6-5 and TRBJ2-7, with 7 bases identical to TRBD1. Germline CDR1 is MNHEY and CDR2 is SVGAGI. V shed 4 bases, J shed 2 bases, and the junction held 5 bases outside the gene matches. The CDR3 is made up of 14 amino acids. The CDR3 reads CASSSTGTAYEQYF. The CDR3 nucleotides read TGTGCCAGCAGTTCCACCGGGACAGCCTACGAGCAGTACTTC.

This clone occurred once. V gene TRBV6-6 combines with J gene TRBJ2-7, with 9 positions matching TRBD2. Germline assignment: CDR1 MNHNY and CDR2 SVGAGI (reference sequence). Germline trimming cut 4 bases from V and 13 bases from J; bases unmatched to any gene: 11. The CDR3 runs to 13 residues. The CDR3 sequence: CASSFGARGGTYF. DNA for the CDR3: TGTGCCAGCAGTTTCGGAGCGCGGGGGGGCACTTACTTC.

The V and J genes are TRBV5-4 and TRBJ2-5, with D tentatively TRBD2 (6 bases). V was clipped by 4 bases and J by 2 bases, with 15 bases between them. This CDR3 spans 15 amino acids. Looked up from germline, CDR1 is SGHNT and CDR2 is YYREEE (reference sequence). The CDR3 loop reads CASSSPLARQETQYF. The CDR3 DNA reads TGTGCCAGCAGCAGCCCCCTAGCGAGACAAGAGACCCAGTACTTC.

This chain joins TRBV5-1 and TRBJ2-5; weak D call: TRBD2 (5 bases). Between the trimmed V and J ends, which lost 2 bases and 4 bases, there was a span of 12 bases. Germline values: CDR1 SGHRS, CDR2 YFSETQ. This CDR3 is built from 14 residues. The DNA for the CDR3 is TGCGCCAGCAGCTTTTCTACGGGGTCAGAGACCCAGTACTTC. This sequence encodes CASSFSTGSETQYF.

This rearrangement joins TRBV15 to TRBJ1-5; 7 bases align to TRBD1. CDR1 is LNHNV, CDR2 YYDKDF, per germline (reference sequence). J gave up 15 bases and V 1 base, and 9 bases lay outside the gene matches. The CDR3 has 13 amino acids. CDR3 DNA: TGTGCCACCAGCAGAGTAAACAGGGGCTATCTGCATTTT. It yields the protein CATSRVNRGYLHF.

As to this clone: A single base separates this from a much larger clone, so it may be a read error. The chain joins TRBV7-3 to TRBJ2-6; D not resolved. V dropped 1 base and J dropped 2 bases, with 3 bases sitting between them. The CDR3 totals 14 residues. From germline, CDR1 is SGHTA and CDR2 FQGTGA. The CDR3 nucleotides are TGTGCCAGCAGCTTAAACCCTGGGGCCAACGTCCTGACTTTC. It codes for CASSLNPGANVLTF.

As to this clone: Other DNA variants within this sample encode the same CDR3. The CDR3 coding sequence is TGTGCCAGCAGTCCGGACAGAGCTAACTATGGCTACACCTTC. Its translation: CASSPDRANYGYTF. The chain employs TRBV11-2 and TRBJ1-2, with D perhaps matching TRBD1 (6 bases). The V end was cut by 6 bases, the J end by 0 bases, with 11 bases between. The germline CDR1 and CDR2 sequences are SGHAT and FQNNGV. This CDR3 has 14 residues.

This sequence joins TRBV18 and TRBJ1-1; 8 bases match TRBD1. The junction had 8 bases not matched to a gene; V was cut back by 3 bases and J by 11 bases. The CDR3 length is 13 residues. Germline V CDR1 and CDR2: KGHSH, LQKENI. CDR3 in DNA: TGTGCCAGCTCACCCACAGGGGGTATGGAGGCTTTCTTT. Translation gives CASSPTGGMEAFF.

This clone was observed a single time. The V gene is TRBV9, the J gene TRBJ2-2; D unclear. V was pared by 0 bases and J by 7 bases, with 7 bases between. The CDR3 length is 13 residues. The germline CDR1 and CDR2 sequences are SGDLS and YYNGEE. The DNA for the CDR3 is TGTGCCAGCAGCGTAGCCCTTTTCGGGGAGCTGTTTTTT. Protein sequence: CASSVALFGELFF.

V gene TRBV7-2 combines with J gene TRBJ1-2; TRBD1 might be the D (5 bases). The CDR3 loop spans 14 amino acids. V was shortened by 3 bases and J by 8 bases, with 16 bases between the two germline ends. The germline V gene has CDR1 SGHTA and CDR2 FQGNSA. The CDR3 region is CASSFSAGLGGYTF. CDR3 DNA sequence: TGTGCCAGCAGCTTTTCGGCAGGGCTTGGCGGCTACACCTTC.

This clone was recorded only once. This CDR3 reads CASSPPNRAGQPQHF. In DNA, the CDR3 is TGTGCCAGTAGTCCTCCTAACAGGGCGGGGCAGCCCCAGCATTTT. The genes are TRBV19 and TRBJ1-5; D perhaps matches TRBD1 (6 bases). V lost 5 bases and J lost 7, with 18 bases in between. The CDR3 is 15 residues long. Germline CDR1 reads LNHDA; CDR2 reads SQIVND (reference sequence).

The chain is built from TRBV7-2 and TRBJ2-7; 7 bases are a match to TRBD2. Germline V gives CDR1 SGHTA, CDR2 FQGNSA. There are 14 residues in the CDR3. J was trimmed by 2 bases and V by 5 bases; bases with no gene match: 6. The CDR3 protein is CASSKGLGTYEQYF. The CDR3 DNA is TGTGCCAGCAGCAAAGGACTAGGGACCTACGAGCAGTACTTC.

The chain links TRBV7-2 to TRBJ1-4; D call uncertain. Germline values: CDR1 SGHTA, CDR2 FQGNSA. This CDR3 contains 13 residues. Trimming took 4 bases from V and 5 from J, leaving 8 bases between them. CDR3 in amino acids: CASSSRVNEKLFF. The CDR3 DNA reads as TGTGCCAGCAGCTCAAGGGTGAATGAAAAACTGTTTTTT.

This chain connects TRBV5-1 to TRBJ1-2; weak D call: TRBD1 (6 bases). Germline V CDR1 and CDR2: SGHRS, YFSETQ. The CDR3 extends over 14 amino acids. V was pared by 2 bases and J by 6 bases, with 14 bases between. In DNA, the CDR3 is TGCGCCAGCAGCTTTAGGTTGGGGGCGAATGGCTACACCTTC. This gives the protein CASSFRLGANGYTF.